Below are 18 T cell receptor beta chains sequenced from a single sample in a study of T cell responses to AZD1222 COVID-19 vaccine. Assay: immunoSEQ multiplex PCR; the TCRdb copy retains only in-frame clones and omits some. Of some 180,000 clones detected, roughly nine tenths appear once; the ten largest clones hold 1.5% to 2%. Sequenced material: peripheral blood, taken 28 days after the second AZD1222 dose. These receptors all stem from an adult who received the AZD1222 COVID-19 vaccine.

This rearrangement joins TRBV5-6 to TRBJ2-3, with 8 bases that match TRBD1. The germline CDR1 and CDR2 sequences are SGHDT and YYEEEE. This CDR3 comprises 15 residues. V trimming: 4 bases; J trimming: 0 bases; junction bases outside the gene matches: 4. CDR3 loop: CASSHRGRSTDTQYF. CDR3 DNA sequence: TGTGCCAGCAGCCACAGGGGGAGAAGCACAGATACGCAGTATTTT.

The chain joins TRBV24-1 to TRBJ2-3, with D hard to call. Looked up from germline, CDR1 is KGHDR and CDR2 is SFDVKD. Trimming removed 5 bases from V and 1 base from J, with 6 bases in between. The CDR3 runs 13 residues. CDR3 sequence: CATSAYGTDTQYF. Written as DNA, the CDR3 is TGTGCCACCAGTGCGTATGGCACAGATACGCAGTATTTT.

This chain links TRBV29-1 with TRBJ1-1; 8 nucleotides line up with TRBD1. In germline, CDR1 is SQVTM, CDR2 ANQGSEA. The junction had 11 bases not matched to a gene; V was cut back by 4 bases and J by 4 bases. The CDR3 has 15 amino acids. CDR3 coding DNA: TGCAGCGTTGGCCCACCTACAGGGGGTATCACTGAAGCTTTCTTT. It specifies CSVGPPTGGITEAFF.

The genes are TRBV19 and TRBJ1-5; a possible D gene is TRBD1 (5 bases). The ends were cut back, 5 bases at V and 9 bases at J, with 20 bases in the middle. The CDR3 has 15 residues. Looked up from germline, CDR1 is LNHDA and CDR2 is SQIVND (reference sequence). The CDR3 sequence: CASSPPRLGTRPQHF. The CDR3 DNA reads TGTGCCAGTAGTCCCCCCCGGTTAGGGACTCGGCCCCAGCATTTT.

V and J are TRBV5-1 and TRBJ1-3; D perhaps matches TRBD1 (5 bases). The V and J ends lost 4 bases and 0 bases respectively, with 11 bases between them. The CDR3 length is 15 residues. Germline V gene sequence: CDR1 SGHRS, CDR2 YFSETQ. CDR3 residues: CASSPGGTSGNTIYF. The CDR3 coding sequence is TGCGCCAGCAGCCCGGGGGGGACCTCTGGAAACACCATATATTTT.

V usage is TRBV6-5 and J usage is TRBJ1-4; D is ambiguous. The CDR3 extends over 15 amino acids. V dropped 6 bases and J dropped 6 bases, with 17 bases sitting between them. Germline V gene lookup returns CDR1 MNHEY and CDR2 SVGAGI. CDR3 sequence: CASRSRALGDEKLFF. CDR3 sequence (DNA): TGTGCCAGCAGGAGCCGGGCTCTCGGGGATGAAAAACTGTTTTTT.

CDR3 sequence (DNA): TGTGCCAGCAGTTCCCCGGGAACTACGGGGGAGCAGTACTTC. This encodes CASSSPGTTGEQYF. This chain links TRBV6-1 with TRBJ2-7; D perhaps matches TRBD2 (5 bases). Looked up from germline, CDR1 is MNHNS and CDR2 is SASEGT. V lost 5 bases to trimming and J lost 7 bases, with 18 bases between them. The CDR3 is 14 residues long.

This rearrangement joins TRBV4-3 to TRBJ1-6, with TRBD1 identical over 8 bases. The CDR3 loop spans 17 amino acids. Germline CDR1 and CDR2: LGHNA and YSLEER. J was trimmed by 5 bases and V by 6 bases; bases with no gene match: 12. The CDR3 protein is CASREGGVQGDNSPLHF. The CDR3 nucleotides are TGCGCCAGCAGGGAGGGGGGCGTACAGGGGGATAATTCACCCCTCCACTTT.

This clone was picked up one time. The chain combines TRBV4-2 with TRBJ2-2; D is ambiguous. Germline V gene sequence: CDR1 LGHNA, CDR2 YNFKEQ. V was trimmed by 5 bases and J by 2 bases, leaving 0 bases between them. This CDR3 is built from 11 residues. The chain's CDR3 is CASSNTGELFF. The CDR3 DNA reads as TGTGCCAGCAGCAACACCGGGGAGCTGTTTTTT.

The chain joins TRBV24-1 to TRBJ2-7; 10 bases line up with TRBD1. J lost 5 bases, V lost 7 bases, and 13 bases had no gene match. This CDR3 has 16 residues. Germline V lookup: CDR1 KGHDR, CDR2 SFDVKD. Here the CDR3 reads CATSPGTGTGDNEQYF. The CDR3, as DNA: TGTGCCACCAGCCCCGGGACCGGGACAGGGGATAACGAGCAGTACTTC.

The chain uses TRBV19 and TRBJ1-1; D unclear. Deletions cut 4 bases from V and 1 base from J, with 7 bases between. The CDR3 loop spans 13 amino acids. Per the germline V gene, CDR1 is LNHDA and CDR2 is SQIVND (reference sequence). The CDR3 sequence is CASSNRENTEAFF. CDR3 bases: TGTGCCAGTAGTAACCGGGAGAACACTGAAGCTTTCTTT. The variable domain in full, completed from reference TRBV19 and TRBJ1-1, reads DGGITQSPKYLFRKEGQNVTLSCEQNLNHDAMYWYRQDPGQGLRLIYYSQIVNDFQKGDIAEGYSVSREKKESFPLTVTSAQKNPTAFYLCASSNRENTEAFFGQGTRLTVV.

The chain is built from TRBV5-1 and TRBJ1-2; tentative D call: TRBD1 (5 bases). V shed 4 bases and J shed 14 bases, with 18 bases lying between them. The germline V gene has CDR1 SGHRS and CDR2 YFSETQ. This CDR3 spans 12 amino acids. The CDR3 DNA is TGCGCCAGCAGCCCTGGGACCGCGCATTGGACCTTC. Translation gives CASSPGTAHWTF.

This chain joins TRBV4-3 and TRBJ2-3, with TRBD2 matching 12 bases. V dropped 3 bases and J dropped 2; count of bases not matched to a gene: 3. The CDR3 consists of 16 residues. Germline V lookup: CDR1 LGHNA, CDR2 YSLEER. In DNA, the CDR3 is TGCGCCAGCAGCCACCTAGCGGGGGGGCCCACAGATACGCAGTATTTT. This codes for CASSHLAGGPTDTQYF.

V is TRBV27 and J is TRBJ1-2, with D hard to call. Trimming pared 11 bases from V and 7 bases from J, leaving 20 bases between. The CDR3 consists of 13 residues. CDR1 and CDR2 from the germline V gene are MNHEY and SMNVEV (reference sequence). The CDR3, as DNA: TGTGCCGCTCGGCGAGGGAGTGGGAGTGGCTACACCTTC. Encoded protein: CAARRGSGSGYTF.

In DNA, the CDR3 is TGTGCCAGCAGTGAAATGAGGGGCTCTGGGGCCAACGTCCTGACTTTC. It translates to CASSEMRGSGANVLTF. This chain links TRBV6-1 with TRBJ2-6; TRBD1 or TRBD2 may be the D gene (5 bases each). This CDR3 spans 16 amino acids. Germline lookup yields CDR1 MNHNS and CDR2 SASEGT. Trimming stripped 2 bases from V and 0 bases from J, with 8 bases between.

The count of this clone is one. The gene calls are TRBV5-1 and TRBJ2-3; maybe TRBD1 (5 bases). The CDR3 totals 16 residues. The V gene lost 2 bases and the J gene lost 4 bases, with 17 bases spanning the gap. Germline V gene lookup returns CDR1 SGHRS and CDR2 YFSETQ. This CDR3 is CASSFRRGRGSDTQYF. DNA for the CDR3: TGCGCCAGCAGCTTTAGAAGGGGCCGAGGATCAGATACGCAGTATTTT.

This clone was seen once. The V call is TRBV12-5, the J call TRBJ2-3; the D gene is possibly TRBD1 (6 bases). The CDR3 contains 15 residues. Germline V gives CDR1 LGHNT, CDR2 FRNRAP. Trimming removed 3 bases from V and 1 base from J, with 11 bases in between. The CDR3 region has the DNA TGTGCTAGTGGTTTTAGTGGGGGCGGCACAGATACGCAGTATTTT. It codes for CASGFSGGGTDTQYF.

The V and J genes are TRBV21-1 and TRBJ2-3; no check of the table's D call, TRBD2, against the DNA was made. TRBV21-1 is a known pseudogene. CDR3 length equals 19 residues. The DNA for the CDR3 is TGTGCCAGCAGCAAAGTGGACCTGAGACTAGCGGGAGTAATAGATACGCAGTATTTT. Residues: CASSKVDLRLAGVIDTQYF.